The subject of this entry is one TCR beta chain. Its specificity is unknown. In germline, CDR1 is SGHAT, CDR2 FQDESV (reference sequence). V was clipped by 5 bases and J by 1 base; unmatched bases: 11. The CDR3 length is 16 residues. The source of the sample is a study of T cell responses to AZD1222 COVID-19 vaccine. Study results and caveats: It was only six AZD1222 recipients who were seropositive at baseline. The donor group comprised mostly white British people and more females; the analysis possibly underestimated clonal diversity. Spike-wide vaccine-associated CD4 TCRs dominated at 160-218 and 743-854.

Profiling relied on immunoSEQ multiplex PCR, and the TCRdb table lists in-frame clones only, not all of them. Of some 120,000 clones listed, 92% are singletons. This sequence joins TRBV11-1 and TRBJ2-7; TRBD2 aligns across 7 bases. This clonotype originated in an adult in good health. The sequencing used peripheral blood, collected on day 0 of AZD1222 vaccination. The CDR3 protein is CASSNWASGLSYEQYF. The CDR3 nucleotides are TGTGCCAGCAGCAACTGGGCTAGCGGACTTTCCTACGAGCAGTACTTC.